Sequencing of this T cell receptor beta chain was carried out in a study of blood T cell repertoires in COVID-19. The wider study: Whether acute or convalescent, the COVID-19 samples came from the United States, Italy and Spain. T cells, B-cell-depleted T cells, or PBMCs provided the cDNA or gDNA that served as material.

Germline V gene data show CDR1 as MNHEY and CDR2 as SVGAGI. The CDR3 contains 14 residues. The ends were cut back, 0 bases at V and 8 bases at J, with 13 bases in the middle. Source study methods: From reference gene primer amplification, estimates of nucleated cell counts were derived. Sequencing used immunoSEQ multiplex PCR; TCRdb keeps in-frame clones, though not all of them. V and J calls and clone size are copied from that table; D and trimming were computed from the DNA. The sample includes approximately 260,000 clones, approximately 86% of them seen just once. The specimen sequenced was peripheral blood. V usage is TRBV6-5 and J usage is TRBJ1-1; tentative D call: TRBD1 (6 bases). The TCR sequence derives from a man aged 60-69 years who had recovered from COVID-19. The CDR3 bases are TGTGCCAGCAGTTACTCTATACAGGGAACCGAAGCTTTCTTT. Translated: CASSYSIQGTEAFF.